These 23 T cell receptor beta chains were all obtained from the same sample, sequenced in a study of T cells after somatic rescue of genetic block. Assay: immunoSEQ multiplex PCR; the TCRdb copy retains only in-frame clones and omits some. The sample lists approximately 71,000 clones, under 95% occurring once. Sequenced material: peripheral blood mononuclear cells (PBMCs). These receptors came from a man aged 35 to 55.

J is TRBJ1-4 and V is TRBV2; the D gene is possibly TRBD1 (6 bases). From germline, CDR1 is SNHLY and CDR2 FYNNEI. The CDR3 is 17 residues long. Between the trimmed V and J ends, which lost 8 bases and 4 bases, there was a span of 23 bases. CDR3: CASHAGANLPSNEKLFF. CDR3 sequence (DNA): TGTGCCAGCCACGCAGGGGCCAATCTCCCAAGTAATGAAAAACTGTTTTTT. The full variable domain, with the rest looked up from reference TRBV2 and TRBJ1-4, is EPEVTQTPSHQVTQMGQEVILRCVPISNHLYFYWYRQILGQKVEFLVSFYNNEISEKSEIFDDQFSVERPDGSNFTLKIRSTKLEDSAMYFCASHAGANLPSNEKLFFGSGTQLSVL.

The table lists this clone with a few counts. The V and J genes are TRBV6-5 and TRBJ2-7; 7 nucleotides agree with TRBD1. The CDR3 consists of 13 residues. Germline CDR1 reads MNHEY; CDR2 reads SVGAGI. With V trimmed by 4 bases and J by 6 bases, 6 bases remained unmatched. The DNA of the CDR3 is TGTGCCAGCAGTTCCTCGGGGACAGTCGAGCAGTACTTC. Encoded protein: CASSSSGTVEQYF.

The chain combines TRBV5-1 with TRBJ2-5; D gene uncertain. Trimming cost V 0 bases and J 1 base, with 10 bases left between them. The CDR3 sequence is 15 residues long. Germline V gene data show CDR1 as SGHRS and CDR2 as YFSETQ. This chain's CDR3 is CASSLGRAVQETQYF. CDR3 DNA: TGCGCCAGCAGCTTGGGTAGGGCAGTCCAAGAGACCCAGTACTTC.

V and J are TRBV7-9 and TRBJ2-3, with D possibly called TRBD1 or TRBD2 (6 bases each). Per the germline V gene, CDR1 is SEHNR and CDR2 is FQNEAQ (reference sequence). V lost 5 bases and J lost 3, with 27 bases in between. This CDR3 has 19 residues. The CDR3 DNA reads as TGTGCCAGCAGCCACAACTACAGGGAGGAAGGACGGGGAACAGATACGCAGTATTTT. Amino acids: CASSHNYREEGRGTDTQYF. The full variable domain, with the rest looked up from reference TRBV7-9 and TRBJ2-3, is DTGVSQNPRHKITKRGQNVTFRCDPISEHNRLYWYRQTLGQGPEFLTYFQNEAQLEKSRLLSDRFSAERPKGSFSTLEIQRTEQGDSAMYLCASSHNYREEGRGTDTQYFGPGTRLTVL.

J is TRBJ2-5 and V is TRBV21-1; the table names TRBD2, a call not compared with the DNA. TRBV21-1 is reported as a pseudogene. The CDR3 totals 17 residues. CDR3 in amino acids: CASSKERGWRGPKEQYF. Written as DNA, the CDR3 is TGTGCCAGCAGCAAAGAGAGGGGTTGGAGGGGCCCGAAGGAGCAGTACTTC.

CDR3: CASSSELAGAFNEQFF. The CDR3 DNA sequence: TGTGCCAGCAGCTCAGAACTAGCGGGAGCTTTCAATGAGCAGTTCTTC. The chain combines TRBV5-4 with TRBJ2-1; TRBD2 aligns across 11 bases. CDR1 is SGHNT and CDR2 is YYREEE in the germline V gene (reference sequence). This CDR3 spans 16 amino acids. V gave up 3 bases and J gave up 6 bases; unmatched junction bases: 8.

CDR3 bases: TGTGCCAGTAGTATCTCCCCAGGGAGCTCCTACAATGAGCAGTTCTTC. Residues: CASSISPGSSYNEQFF. V usage is TRBV19 and J usage is TRBJ2-1; TRBD1 or TRBD2 may be the D gene (5 bases each). Between the trimmed V and J ends, which lost 3 bases and 0 bases, there was a span of 12 bases. The CDR3 is 16 residues long. Per the germline V gene, CDR1 is LNHDA and CDR2 is SQIVND (reference sequence). Full variable domain (rest looked up from reference TRBV19 and TRBJ2-1): DGGITQSPKYLFRKEGQNVTLSCEQNLNHDAMYWYRQDPGQGLRLIYYSQIVNDFQKGDIAEGYSVSREKKESFPLTVTSAQKNPTAFYLCASSISPGSSYNEQFFGPGTRLTVL.

V usage is TRBV11-2 and J usage is TRBJ2-5; D might be TRBD2 (7 bases). The length of the CDR3 is 13 residues. In germline, CDR1 is SGHAT, CDR2 FQNNGV. Between the trimmed V and J ends, which lost 2 bases and 7 bases, there was a span of 11 bases. Here the CDR3 reads CASSLSGEGTQYF. The CDR3 region has the DNA TGTGCCAGCAGCTTATCAGGGGAGGGGACCCAGTACTTC.

V usage is TRBV10-3 and J usage is TRBJ2-7; D is perhaps TRBD2 (5 bases). Deletions cut 3 bases from V and 2 bases from J, with 14 bases between. This CDR3 is built from 15 residues. Germline V gives CDR1 ENHRY, CDR2 SYGVKD. CDR3 protein: CAISDEGLRPYEQYF. CDR3 nucleotide sequence: TGTGCCATCAGTGATGAAGGACTCAGACCCTACGAGCAGTACTTC.

The J gene is TRBJ2-3, the V gene TRBV19; 7 positions agree with TRBD1. This CDR3 has 15 amino acids. V lost 4 bases, J lost 3 bases, and 7 bases stayed unmatched. Germline V lookup: CDR1 LNHDA, CDR2 SQIVND (reference sequence). The CDR3 protein is CASSTPQGMTDTQYF. The CDR3 DNA reads TGTGCCAGTAGTACGCCACAGGGGATGACAGATACGCAGTATTTT.

The V call is TRBV5-6, the J call TRBJ2-2; possibly TRBD1 or TRBD2 for D (5 bases each). Germline lookup yields CDR1 SGHDT and CDR2 YYEEEE. CDR3 length: 16 amino acids. V was shortened by 2 bases and J by 4 bases, with 15 bases between the two germline ends. For the CDR3, the DNA is TGTGCCAGCAGCTTAGGTTTCAGGGAGCGCACCGGGGAGCTGTTTTTT. Translating it yields CASSLGFRERTGELFF. Drawing the rest from reference TRBV5-6 and TRBJ2-2, the complete variable domain is DAGVTQSPTHLIKTRGQQVTLRCSPKSGHDTVSWYQQALGQGPQFIFQYYEEEERQRGNFPDRFSGHQFPNYSSELNVNALLLGDSALYLCASSLGFRERTGELFFGEGSRLTVL.

This rearrangement joins TRBV7-8 to TRBJ1-2; the match to TRBD1 covers 7 bases. V shed 0 bases, J shed 4 bases, and the junction held 5 bases outside the gene matches. The CDR3 is 15 amino acids. Looked up from germline, CDR1 is SGHVS and CDR2 is FQNEAQ. CDR3 DNA: TGTGCCAGCAGCTTAGCGGGAGGGACAGCCTATGGCTACACCTTC. Its translation is CASSLAGGTAYGYTF.

V is TRBV7-3 and J is TRBJ1-1; possibly TRBD1 for D (5 bases). The V gene lost 2 bases and the J gene lost 3 bases, with 7 bases spanning the gap. The CDR3 loop spans 13 amino acids. Germline CDR1 is SGHTA and CDR2 is FQGTGA. For the CDR3, the DNA is TGTGCCAGCAGCTTAGGGGCATACACTGAAGCTTTCTTT. Translating it yields CASSLGAYTEAFF.

The chain combines TRBV6-1 with TRBJ2-7, with 10 bases lining up with TRBD1. The ends lost 1 base at V and 9 bases at J; junction bases unmatched: 3. Per germline, CDR1 MNHNS and CDR2 SASEGT. This CDR3 is 13 amino acids long. The CDR3 loop reads CASSEGQGAGQYF. CDR3 nucleotides: TGTGCCAGCAGTGAAGGACAGGGGGCAGGGCAGTACTTC.

The CDR3, as DNA: TGTGCCAGCAGTCCCGGCGGGACTTCCAACACTGAAGCTTTCTTT. Amino acid sequence: CASSPGGTSNTEAFF. V usage is TRBV28 and J usage is TRBJ1-1, with a tentative D call TRBD1 (5 bases). The V gene's germline CDR1 is MDHEN and CDR2 SYDVKM. The V end lost 5 bases, the J end lost 2 bases, and 15 bases lay between the germline ends. The CDR3 runs 15 residues.

The chain uses TRBV19 and TRBJ1-5; the D gene is possibly TRBD1 (6 bases). Germline CDR1 LNHDA, CDR2 SQIVND (reference sequence). CDR3 length: 15 amino acids. Trimming removed 3 bases from V and 0 bases from J, with 9 bases in between. The CDR3 DNA reads as TGTGCCAGTAGTATGGGACAAGATAGCAATCAGCCCCAGCATTTT. Its protein product is CASSMGQDSNQPQHF. Combining the CDR3 with reference TRBV19 and TRBJ1-5 gives the whole variable domain DGGITQSPKYLFRKEGQNVTLSCEQNLNHDAMYWYRQDPGQGLRLIYYSQIVNDFQKGDIAEGYSVSREKKESFPLTVTSAQKNPTAFYLCASSMGQDSNQPQHFGDGTRLSIL.

This chain links TRBV4-3 with TRBJ1-3; D is possibly TRBD1 (5 bases). Trimming took 1 base from V and 2 from J, leaving 12 bases between them. CDR3 length: 16 residues. Per the germline V gene, CDR1 is LGHNA and CDR2 is YSLEER. The CDR3 nucleotides read TGCGCCAGCAGCCAAGGGGGCCGACTGGCTGGAAACACCATATATTTT. Translation gives CASSQGGRLAGNTIYF.

The genes are TRBV5-1 and TRBJ2-3; 9 positions agree with TRBD2. V lost 0 bases to trimming and J lost 6 bases; unmatched junction nucleotides: 5. The CDR3 spans 15 residues. Germline-derived CDR1 and CDR2 are SGHRS and YFSETQ. CDR3 loop: CASSLDSGSLDTQYF. The DNA for the CDR3 is TGCGCCAGCAGCTTGGATAGCGGGAGCCTCGATACGCAGTATTTT.

This clone was seen just once. The chain couples TRBV7-9 to TRBJ1-2; D is perhaps TRBD1 (5 bases). Trimming took 1 base from V and 2 from J, leaving 14 bases between them. The germline V gene has CDR1 SEHNR and CDR2 FQNEAQ (reference sequence). The CDR3 extends over 16 amino acids. The CDR3 spells CASSLDVGPRNYGYTF. The CDR3 DNA reads as TGTGCCAGCAGCTTAGATGTGGGGCCCCGAAACTATGGCTACACCTTC.

The chain couples TRBV19 to TRBJ2-7; TRBD2 matches 8 bases. The V segment lost 0 bases and the J segment 3 bases; nucleotides outside the gene matches: 7. Germline V gives CDR1 LNHDA, CDR2 SQIVND (reference sequence). The CDR3 has 16 amino acids. The CDR3 DNA follows: TGTGCCAGTAGTATAGATGCCACTAGCGGAGTCTACGAGCAGTACTTC. Translating it yields CASSIDATSGVYEQYF.

V is TRBV11-2 and J is TRBJ1-1; tentatively, D is TRBD1 (5 bases). The germline gives CDR1 SGHAT, CDR2 FQNNGV. The length of the CDR3 is 15 residues. V lost 1 base and J lost 5, with 14 bases in between. The CDR3 here is CASSLALRQRTEAFF. The DNA of the CDR3 is TGTGCCAGCAGCTTAGCTCTGAGACAGAGGACTGAAGCTTTCTTT.

The chain recombines TRBV7-8 with TRBJ1-5; D is possibly TRBD1 (6 bases). Trimming took off 3 bases at V and 7 bases at J, with 16 bases between the two ends. Per the germline V gene, CDR1 is SGHVS and CDR2 is FQNEAQ. The CDR3 length is 15 residues. The CDR3 coding sequence is TGTGCCAGCAGCTTGAGAAGGGGGGTACGGCAGCCCCAGCATTTT. As protein: CASSLRRGVRQPQHF. Filled out from reference TRBV7-8 and TRBJ1-5, the complete variable domain reads GAGVSQSPRYKVAKRGQDVALRCDPISGHVSLFWYQQALGQGPEFLTYFQNEAQLDKSGLPSDRFFAERPEGSVSTLKIQRTQQEDSAVYLCASSLRRGVRQPQHFGDGTRLSIL.

The table lists this clone with a count of one. The J gene is TRBJ1-3, the V gene TRBV7-6; 8 nucleotides match TRBD1. CDR3 length: 15 amino acids. Germline assignment: CDR1 SGHVS and CDR2 FNYEAQ. V dropped 1 base and J dropped 1; count of bases not matched to a gene: 0. Written as DNA, the CDR3 is TGTGCCAGCAGCTTAGACAGGGGGTCTGGAAACACCATATATTTT. Translated: CASSLDRGSGNTIYF.